This record looks at one T cell receptor (beta chain) sequence and its context. Its antigen is currently unknown. The data stem from a study of response to subunit inactivated influenza vaccine. Regarding the study as a whole: There was a suggestion from the authors that each seasonal influenza vaccination recruits few new T cells.

CDR3 size: 13 residues. CDR1 MDHEN and CDR2 SYDVKM come from the germline V gene. Deletions cut 2 bases from V and 3 bases from J, with 8 bases between. One entry per CDR3 protein, called by TCRdb with MiXCR from the RT-PCR reads. The sample yields 610,000 or so distinct CDR3 sequences, roughly 15% seen once. This receptor was identified in a man aged 45-65 years who received an inactivated influenza vaccine. The sample here was PBMCs from blood, taken less than 13 days after vaccination. This rearrangement joins TRBV28 to TRBJ2-7; D not resolved. The CDR3 reads CASSLGPVYEQYF. CDR3 DNA sequence: TGTGCCAGCAGTTTAGGGCCAGTCTACGAGCAGTACTTC.